This TCR beta chain was documented in a study of vaccination and CD4 T cells after COVID-19. Study summary: Blood was drawn a median around 66 days post second dose, range 14 to 241.

The V and J ends lost 3 bases and 1 base respectively, with 10 bases between them. The CDR3 length is 15 residues. Researchers used the Oncomine TCR Beta short-read assay to sequence DNA from cultured CD4+ T cells. TCRdb re-derived calls from the PCR reads in MiXCR, one entry per CDR3 protein. The profile covers under 25,000 distinct CDR3 sequences, with about 27% appearing a single time and 9.5% to 13% taken by the ten largest. A word on this clonotype: What it recognizes is unknown.

Treatment specified: roughly ten-day PBMC culture with coronavirus spike peptide pools or control peptides (ViraFEST assay). The receptor comes from a human donor with COVID-19. The sequenced sample consisted of cultured CD4+ T cells from blood. The chain combines TRBV12-3 or TRBV12-4 with TRBJ1-5; no clear D gene. The CDR3 DNA is TGTGCCAGCAGTTTTGGTTTGGGCAGCAATCAGCCCCAGCATTTT. It specifies CASSFGLGSNQPQHF.